This entry features one T cell receptor (beta chain) sequence. The protocol was immunoSEQ multiplex PCR, while the TCRdb copy is restricted to in-frame clones and leaves out a portion. The table lists fewer than 20,000 clones, about four fifths of them singletons, with around 1.2% in the top ten. The time point: newly diagnosed, previously untreated cHL patient sample. Magnetic depletion of unwanted cells isolated CD4+ T cells from thawed PBMCs. This sample stems from a study of PD-1 blockade in classical Hodgkin lymphoma. V lost 4 bases to trimming and J lost 4 bases, with 18 bases between them. This CDR3 is 15 amino acids long. The germline gives CDR1 SGHRS, CDR2 YFSETQ.

This clonotype was sampled from a human donor with classical Hodgkin lymphoma. Sequencing input: CD4+ T cells from blood. V and J are TRBV5-1 and TRBJ2-7; no clear D gene. Here the CDR3 DNA reads TGCGCCAGCAGCGCGGCAGGTACCGTCGGGTACGAGCAGTACTTC. This translates into CASSAAGTVGYEQYF. Based on the CDR3 plus reference TRBV5-1 and TRBJ2-7, the full variable domain is KAGVTQTPRYLIKTRGQQVTLSCSPISGHRSVSWYQQTPGQGLQFLFEYFSETQRNKGNFPGRFSGRQFSNSRSEMNVSTLELGDSALYLCASSAAGTVGYEQYFGPGTRLTVT.